This T cell receptor (beta chain) was captured by sequencing in a study of blood T cell repertoires in COVID-19. As for the study in general: In each case, the material was cDNA or gDNA derived from T cells, B-cell-depleted T cells, or PBMCs.

In the source study's methods: The assay estimated nucleated cells by amplifying reference gene primers. Profiled with immunoSEQ multiplex PCR; TCRdb holds only in-frame clones, not every one. The V and J calls and clone size are taken from that table; D and trimming were inferred from the DNA. The sample lists 200,000 to 300,000 clones; roughly nine tenths were seen once. This CDR3 spans 13 amino acids. Trimming shortened V by 7 bases and J by 6 bases, and 12 bases separated the two germline ends. The age range of participants was about 18 to 89 years, with residence in more than 20 US areas. Among Cohort 3 donors, those recovered had two negative PCRs, clearance, or symptom resolution.

The J gene is TRBJ2-2, the V gene TRBV12-3 or TRBV12-4; D is undetermined. Sequencing was done on a sample of PBMCs or T cells enriched from blood (not recorded which). The clonotype comes from a woman younger than 35 who had recovered from COVID-19. The DNA for the CDR3 is TGTGCCAGCATCACGAAGAGGTCCGGGGAGCTGTTTTTT. Amino acid sequence: CASITKRSGELFF.